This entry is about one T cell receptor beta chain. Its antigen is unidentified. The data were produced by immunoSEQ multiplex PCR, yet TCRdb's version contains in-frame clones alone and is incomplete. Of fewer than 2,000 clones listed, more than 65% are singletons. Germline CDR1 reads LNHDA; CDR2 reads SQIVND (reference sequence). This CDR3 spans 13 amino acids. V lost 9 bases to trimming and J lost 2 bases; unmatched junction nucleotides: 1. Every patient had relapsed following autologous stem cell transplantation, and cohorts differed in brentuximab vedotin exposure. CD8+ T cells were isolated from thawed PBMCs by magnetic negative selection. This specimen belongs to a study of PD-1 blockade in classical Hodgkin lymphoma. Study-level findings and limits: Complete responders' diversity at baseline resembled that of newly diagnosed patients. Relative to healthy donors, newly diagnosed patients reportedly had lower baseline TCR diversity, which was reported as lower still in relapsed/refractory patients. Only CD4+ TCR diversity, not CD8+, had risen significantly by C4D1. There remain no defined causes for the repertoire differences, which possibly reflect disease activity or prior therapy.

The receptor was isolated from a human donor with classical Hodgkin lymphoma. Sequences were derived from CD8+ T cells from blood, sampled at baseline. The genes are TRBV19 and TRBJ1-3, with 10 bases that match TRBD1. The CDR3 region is CASDRGPGNTIYF. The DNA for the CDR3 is TGTGCCAGCGACAGGGGGCCTGGAAACACCATATATTTT.